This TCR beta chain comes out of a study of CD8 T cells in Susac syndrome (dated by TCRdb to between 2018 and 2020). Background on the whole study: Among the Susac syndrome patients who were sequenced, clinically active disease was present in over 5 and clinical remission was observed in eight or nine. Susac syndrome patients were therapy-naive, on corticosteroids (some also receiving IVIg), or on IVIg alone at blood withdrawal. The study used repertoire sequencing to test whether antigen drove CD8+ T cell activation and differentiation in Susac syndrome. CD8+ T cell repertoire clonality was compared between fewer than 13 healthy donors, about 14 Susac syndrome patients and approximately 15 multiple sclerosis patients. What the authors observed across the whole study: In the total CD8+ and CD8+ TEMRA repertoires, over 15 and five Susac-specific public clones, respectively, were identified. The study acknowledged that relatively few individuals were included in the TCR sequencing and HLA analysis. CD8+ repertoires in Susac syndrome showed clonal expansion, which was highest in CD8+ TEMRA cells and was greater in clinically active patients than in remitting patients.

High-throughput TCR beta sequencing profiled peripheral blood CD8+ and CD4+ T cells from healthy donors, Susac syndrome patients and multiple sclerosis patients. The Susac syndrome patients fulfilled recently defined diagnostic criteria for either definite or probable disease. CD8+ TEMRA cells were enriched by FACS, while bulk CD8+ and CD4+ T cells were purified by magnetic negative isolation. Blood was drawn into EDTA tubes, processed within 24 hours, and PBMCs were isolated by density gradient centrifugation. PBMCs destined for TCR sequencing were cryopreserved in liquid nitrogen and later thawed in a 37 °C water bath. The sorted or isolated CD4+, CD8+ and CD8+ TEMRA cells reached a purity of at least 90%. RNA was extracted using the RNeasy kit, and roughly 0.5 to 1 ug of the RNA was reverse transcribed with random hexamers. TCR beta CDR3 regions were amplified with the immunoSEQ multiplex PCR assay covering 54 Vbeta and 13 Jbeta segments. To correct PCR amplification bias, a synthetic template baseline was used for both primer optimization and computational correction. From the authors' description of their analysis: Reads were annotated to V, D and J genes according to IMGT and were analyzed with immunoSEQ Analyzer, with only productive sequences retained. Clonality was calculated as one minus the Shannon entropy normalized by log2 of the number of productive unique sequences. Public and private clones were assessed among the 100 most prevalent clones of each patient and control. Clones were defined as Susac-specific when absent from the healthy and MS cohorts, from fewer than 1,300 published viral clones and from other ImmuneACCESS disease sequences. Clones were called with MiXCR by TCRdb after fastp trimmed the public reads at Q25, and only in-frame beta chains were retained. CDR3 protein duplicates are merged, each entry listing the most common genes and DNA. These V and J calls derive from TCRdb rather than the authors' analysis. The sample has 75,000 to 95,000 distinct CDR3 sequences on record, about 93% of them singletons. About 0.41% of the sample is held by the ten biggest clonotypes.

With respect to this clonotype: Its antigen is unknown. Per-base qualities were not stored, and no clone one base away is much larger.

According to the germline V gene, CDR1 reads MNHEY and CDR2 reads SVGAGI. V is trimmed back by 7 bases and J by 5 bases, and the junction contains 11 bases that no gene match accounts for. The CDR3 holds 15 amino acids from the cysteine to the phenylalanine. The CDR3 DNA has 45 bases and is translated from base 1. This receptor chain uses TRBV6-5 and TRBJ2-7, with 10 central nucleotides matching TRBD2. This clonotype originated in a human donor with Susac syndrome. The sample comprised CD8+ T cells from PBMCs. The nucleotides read TGTGCCAGCACACGAACGGGACTAGCGTTCGACGAGCAGTACTTC. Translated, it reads CASTRTGLAFDEQYF.